These 9 T cell receptor beta chains were all obtained from the same sample, sequenced in a study of cytomegalovirus exposure and HLA in healthy donors. 13 Jbeta primers and 60 Vbeta primers were used for the PCR. Generated by immunoSEQ multiplex PCR, the TCRdb table keeps only in-frame clones and is missing some. The repertoire consists of 150,000 to 200,000 clones, with 65% to 80% occurring once and the leading ten covering approximately 0.7%. Sequenced material: PBMCs. The receptors originated from a woman aged 40 to 55 in good health and CMV-seronegative.

This sequence joins TRBV7-2 and TRBJ2-7, with 7 bases identical to TRBD1. The CDR3 length is 14 residues. Trimming removed 3 bases from V and 6 bases from J; junction bases left unmatched: 8. Germline CDR1 and CDR2: SGHTA and FQGNSA. DNA of the CDR3: TGTGCCAGCAGCTTTAGACAGGGATCCCCCGAGCAGTACTTC. It is translated as CASSFRQGSPEQYF. The full variable domain, in which reference TRBV7-2 and TRBJ2-7 provide the parts outside the CDR3, is GAGVSQSPSNKVTEKGKDVELRCDPISGHTALYWYRQSLGQGLEFLIYFQGNSAPDKSGLPSDRFSAERTGGSVSTLTIQRTQQEDSAVYLCASSFRQGSPEQYFGPGTRLTVT.

This clone has a count of ten or more. This rearrangement joins TRBV4-3 to TRBJ2-1; 8 bases match TRBD2. Trimming took 1 base from V and 6 from J; bases not matched to a gene: 5. The CDR3 contains 15 residues. Germline V lookup: CDR1 LGHNA, CDR2 YSLEER. CDR3 loop: CASSQVRLAGNEQFF. The CDR3 DNA sequence: TGCGCCAGCAGCCAAGTAAGGCTAGCGGGCAATGAGCAGTTCTTC.

V gene TRBV2 combines with J gene TRBJ1-2, with D tentatively TRBD1 (5 bases). Germline V gives CDR1 SNHLY, CDR2 FYNNEI. V lost 0 bases to trimming and J lost 9 bases, with 11 bases between them. This CDR3 has 13 residues. The CDR3 nucleotides read TGTGCCAGCAGTGAAGCGGGGCAGAACCGCTACACCTTC. Protein product: CASSEAGQNRYTF.

The rearrangement uses TRBV27 and TRBJ2-7; TRBD1 matches at 7 bases. Unmatched junction bases numbered 7, after V lost 4 bases and J lost 4 bases. The CDR3 spans 14 residues. CDR1 and CDR2 from the germline V gene are MNHEY and SMNVEV (reference sequence). The CDR3 bases are TGTGCCAGCAGTTCTAAACAGGGGAAATACGAGCAGTACTTC. Encoded protein: CASSSKQGKYEQYF.

There are a few counts of this clone. The gene calls are TRBV5-1 and TRBJ2-5; TRBD1 matches 11 bases. The junction had 2 bases not matched to a gene; V was cut back by 0 bases and J by 4 bases. CDR3 length: 15 amino acids. Germline CDR1 SGHRS, CDR2 YFSETQ. The CDR3 loop is CASSLAGTGGETQYF. CDR3 bases: TGCGCCAGCAGCTTGGCGGGGACAGGGGGAGAGACCCAGTACTTC.

The chain uses TRBV9 and TRBJ1-2; TRBD1 matches 8 bases. Germline lookup yields CDR1 SGDLS and CDR2 YYNGEE. J lost 6 bases, V lost 4 bases, and 11 bases had no gene match. CDR3 size: 15 residues. CDR3 sequence: CASSPETGAAHGYTF. The CDR3 DNA is TGTGCCAGCAGCCCTGAGACAGGGGCAGCCCATGGCTACACCTTC.

The chain recombines TRBV6-6 with TRBJ2-5, with TRBD2 matching over 13 bases. The germline CDR1 and CDR2 sequences are MNHNY and SVGAGI (reference sequence). The CDR3 has 15 residues. V shed 2 bases, J shed 11 bases, and the junction held 8 bases outside the gene matches. The CDR3 DNA follows: TGTGCCAGCAGTTACGGGACTAGCGGGACGGGGGAGCAGTACTTC. It encodes CASSYGTSGTGEQYF.

The V call is TRBV11-2, the J call TRBJ1-3, with TRBD1 matching 11 bases. The CDR3 runs to 16 residues. The V gene end was trimmed by 0 bases and the J gene end by 3 bases; junction bases not matched to a gene: 1. CDR1 is SGHAT, CDR2 FQNNGV, per germline. DNA of the CDR3: TGTGCCAGCAGCTTAGAGGGACAGGGGGATGGAAACACCATATATTTT. Its protein product is CASSLEGQGDGNTIYF.

This rearrangement joins TRBV11-3 to TRBJ2-1; 11 positions agree with TRBD2. V lost 1 base and J lost 9; bases outside the gene matches: 8. The CDR3 is 16 amino acids. Germline CDR1 reads SGHNT; CDR2 reads YENEEA. In DNA, the CDR3 is TGTGCCAGCAGCTTAGTCACTAGCGGGAGTATGCGTGAGCAGTTCTTC. Its translation is CASSLVTSGSMREQFF.